The rows below give T cell receptor beta chains drawn from one sample of a study of blood T cell repertoires in COVID-19. Sequenced by immunoSEQ multiplex PCR; TCRdb stores in-frame clones only, minus some. The table records approximately 300,000 clones, 90% of them present only once. Sequencing was done on a sample of peripheral blood. These receptors all stem from a woman aged 35 to 49 with COVID-19, enrolled during active disease. CDR3s include the opening cysteine and the closing phenylalanine or tryptophan. Fields, in order: CDR3 protein, CDR3 DNA, V gene, D gene, J gene, clone size. D genes are given only for firm matches. A clone size is listed for some rows: how often the clone was seen (once, few, many), or a class if it is expanded.

CDR3aa: CASSYRVRTGVHEQYF
CDR3nt: TGTGCCAGCAGTTACAGGGTTCGGACAGGGGTCCACGAGCAGTACTTC
v_gene: TRBV6-5
d_gene: TRBD1
j_gene: TRBJ2-7
abundance: -

CDR3aa: CASSWGAGSDTQYF
CDR3nt: TGTGCCAGCAGTTGGGGAGCGGGTTCGGATACGCAGTATTTT
v_gene: TRBV7-9
d_gene: -
j_gene: TRBJ2-3
abundance: once

CDR3aa: CATSTGHQRLAPIQYF
CDR3nt: TGTGCCACCAGCACGGGACATCAACGCCTGGCCCCCATTCAGTACTTC
v_gene: TRBV15
d_gene: -
j_gene: TRBJ2-4
abundance: -

CDR3aa: CATSSGQGRSWGYTF
CDR3nt: TGTGCCACCAGCAGTGGACAGGGAAGGTCATGGGGCTACACCTTC
v_gene: TRBV15
d_gene: TRBD1
j_gene: TRBJ1-2
abundance: -

CDR3aa: CASSPPGLSYNEQFF
CDR3nt: TGTGCCAGCAGCCCCCCGGGACTGTCCTACAATGAGCAGTTCTTC
v_gene: TRBV7-3
d_gene: -
j_gene: TRBJ2-1
abundance: -

CDR3aa: CASSRSDSKYVTQYF
CDR3nt: TGTGCCAGCAGTCGCTCCGACAGTAAATATGTTACGCAGTATTTT
v_gene: TRBV7-2
d_gene: -
j_gene: TRBJ2-3
abundance: -

CDR3aa: CASSEGLAGVTDTQYF
CDR3nt: TGTGCCAGCAGTGAAGGGCTAGCGGGGGTCACAGATACGCAGTATTTT
v_gene: TRBV2
d_gene: TRBD2
j_gene: TRBJ2-3
abundance: -

CDR3aa: CASSSGWTGGQPQHF
CDR3nt: TGTGCCAGCAGTTCGGGCTGGACAGGAGGGCAGCCCCAGCATTTT
v_gene: TRBV6-2/TRBV6-3
d_gene: TRBD1
j_gene: TRBJ1-5
abundance: -

CDR3aa: CASRPPPGFYEQYF
CDR3nt: TGCGCCAGCAGACCCCCACCGGGGTTTTACGAGCAGTACTTC
v_gene: TRBV23-1
d_gene: -
j_gene: TRBJ2-7
abundance: -

CDR3aa: CAWSVADRDTEAFF
CDR3nt: TGTGCCTGGAGTGTAGCGGATAGGGACACTGAAGCTTTCTTT
v_gene: TRBV30
d_gene: -
j_gene: TRBJ1-1
abundance: -

CDR3aa: CASSPGQAIWGLRVPGQHGYTF
CDR3nt: TGTGCCAGCAGCCCCGGGCAGGCTATATGGGGGCTGCGGGTCCCAGGTCAACATGGCTACACCTTC
v_gene: TRBV6-2/TRBV6-3
d_gene: -
j_gene: TRBJ1-2
abundance: -

CDR3aa: CATSRGTGGSYEQYF
CDR3nt: TGTGCCACCAGCAGAGGAACAGGGGGCTCCTACGAGCAGTACTTC
v_gene: TRBV15
d_gene: TRBD1
j_gene: TRBJ2-7
abundance: -

CDR3aa: CASSLNSLLNQPQHF
CDR3nt: TGTGCCAGCAGTTTAAACAGCCTACTCAATCAGCCCCAGCATTTT
v_gene: TRBV27
d_gene: -
j_gene: TRBJ1-5
abundance: -

CDR3aa: CASRRDGVNYGYTF
CDR3nt: TGTGCCAGCAGGAGAGACGGAGTTAACTATGGCTACACCTTC
v_gene: TRBV6-5
d_gene: -
j_gene: TRBJ1-2
abundance: once

CDR3aa: CASIRDRGLAQHF
CDR3nt: TGTGCCAGCATCCGGGACAGGGGTTTAGCCCAGCATTTT
v_gene: TRBV2
d_gene: TRBD1
j_gene: TRBJ1-5
abundance: -

CDR3aa: CASSLGGEAFF
CDR3nt: TGTGCCAGCAGTTTGGGGGGGGAAGCTTTCTTT
v_gene: TRBV6-5
d_gene: -
j_gene: TRBJ1-1
abundance: -

CDR3aa: CASSLGTGQETQYF
CDR3nt: TGTGCCAGCAGCTTGGGGACTGGCCAAGAGACCCAGTACTTC
v_gene: TRBV5-4
d_gene: -
j_gene: TRBJ2-5
abundance: once

CDR3aa: CASSGSEAREWDGYTF
CDR3nt: TGTGCCAGTAGTGGGTCCGAGGCCAGGGAATGGGATGGCTACACCTTC
v_gene: TRBV19
d_gene: -
j_gene: TRBJ1-2
abundance: -

CDR3aa: CASSQTGSSGHNEQFF
CDR3nt: TGTGCCAGCAGCCAGACTGGATCTAGCGGGCACAATGAGCAGTTCTTC
v_gene: TRBV4-2
d_gene: TRBD2
j_gene: TRBJ2-1
abundance: -

CDR3aa: CASSPGQAVPQYF
CDR3nt: TGTGCCAGCAGCCCCGGACAGGCCGTCCCACAGTACTTC
v_gene: TRBV11-2
d_gene: TRBD1
j_gene: TRBJ2-7
abundance: -

CDR3aa: CASSFLGNNEQFF
CDR3nt: TGTGCCAGCAGTTTCCTAGGTAACAATGAGCAGTTCTTC
v_gene: TRBV6-5
d_gene: -
j_gene: TRBJ2-1
abundance: -

CDR3aa: CASSRQGYNEKLFF
CDR3nt: TGTGCCAGCAGTCGACAGGGGTATAATGAAAAACTGTTTTTT
v_gene: TRBV28
d_gene: TRBD1
j_gene: TRBJ1-4
abundance: -

CDR3aa: CATSRASGEQYF
CDR3nt: TGTGCCACCAGCAGAGCGAGTGGCGAGCAGTACTTC
v_gene: TRBV15
d_gene: -
j_gene: TRBJ2-7
abundance: once

CDR3aa: CASSFGTSYTDTQYF
CDR3nt: TGTGCCAGCAGCTTCGGGACATCGTACACAGATACGCAGTATTTT
v_gene: TRBV7-2
d_gene: -
j_gene: TRBJ2-3
abundance: -

CDR3aa: CASSVGELAPYQFF
CDR3nt: TGTGCCAGCAGTGTGGGGGAGCTAGCGCCGTACCAGTTCTTC
v_gene: TRBV2
d_gene: -
j_gene: TRBJ2-1
abundance: once

CDR3aa: CASSLFDSNYGYTF
CDR3nt: TGCGCCAGCAGCTTGTTCGACAGTAACTATGGCTACACCTTC
v_gene: TRBV5-1
d_gene: -
j_gene: TRBJ1-2
abundance: -

CDR3aa: CASSGYRGYEQFF
CDR3nt: TGTGCCAGCAGCGGCTACAGGGGATATGAGCAGTTCTTC
v_gene: TRBV7-6
d_gene: TRBD1
j_gene: TRBJ2-1
abundance: -

CDR3aa: CASSLAGSNQPQHF
CDR3nt: TGTGCCAGCAGTTTAGCGGGGAGCAATCAGCCCCAGCATTTT
v_gene: TRBV28
d_gene: -
j_gene: TRBJ1-5
abundance: few

CDR3aa: CASRRQGTETQYF
CDR3nt: TGTGCCAGCAGAAGACAGGGTACAGAGACCCAGTACTTC
v_gene: TRBV28
d_gene: TRBD1
j_gene: TRBJ2-5
abundance: -

CDR3aa: CASSQGTLVEQFF
CDR3nt: TGTGCCAGCAGTCAAGGAACACTAGTTGAGCAGTTCTTC
v_gene: TRBV6-2/TRBV6-3
d_gene: -
j_gene: TRBJ2-1
abundance: -

CDR3aa: CASSLGDRIGGAPMNTEAFF
CDR3nt: TGCGCCAGCAGCTTGGGAGACCGGATCGGAGGGGCACCGATGAACACTGAAGCTTTCTTT
v_gene: TRBV5-1
d_gene: -
j_gene: TRBJ1-1
abundance: -

CDR3aa: CASSGQVDQPQHF
CDR3nt: TGTGCCAGCAGTGGACAGGTCGATCAGCCCCAGCATTTT
v_gene: TRBV2
d_gene: -
j_gene: TRBJ1-5
abundance: -

CDR3aa: CACLDRVNYNEQFF
CDR3nt: TGTGCCTGTTTAGACAGGGTAAACTACAATGAGCAGTTCTTC
v_gene: TRBV30
d_gene: TRBD1
j_gene: TRBJ2-1
abundance: -

CDR3aa: CSFRSLLYEQYF
CDR3nt: TGCAGCTTCCGGTCGCTGCTCTACGAGCAGTACTTC
v_gene: TRBV29-1
d_gene: -
j_gene: TRBJ2-7
abundance: once

CDR3aa: CASSLSGNTEAFF
CDR3nt: TGTGCCAGCAGTTTATCAGGGAACACTGAAGCTTTCTTT
v_gene: TRBV28
d_gene: -
j_gene: TRBJ1-1
abundance: -

CDR3aa: CASSISPGLAKNIQYF
CDR3nt: TGTGCCAGTAGTATTTCGCCAGGACTAGCCAAAAACATTCAGTACTTC
v_gene: TRBV19
d_gene: -
j_gene: TRBJ2-4
abundance: -

CDR3aa: CASSRTGGNEKLFF
CDR3nt: TGTGCCAGCTCAAGGACAGGGGGAAATGAAAAACTGTTTTTT
v_gene: TRBV18
d_gene: TRBD1
j_gene: TRBJ1-4
abundance: -

CDR3aa: CASSFTGRGAPSDTQYF
CDR3nt: TGTGCCAGCAGTTTCACTGGGCGGGGGGCTCCCTCCGATACGCAGTATTTT
v_gene: TRBV28
d_gene: TRBD2
j_gene: TRBJ2-3
abundance: -

CDR3aa: CASSPGTGKNTEAFF
CDR3nt: TGTGCCAGCTCACCGGGGACAGGGAAAAACACTGAAGCTTTCTTT
v_gene: TRBV18
d_gene: TRBD1
j_gene: TRBJ1-1
abundance: -

CDR3aa: CASSVGGRANSYEQYF
CDR3nt: TGTGCCAGCAGCGTAGGGGGCAGGGCCAACTCCTACGAGCAGTACTTC
v_gene: TRBV9
d_gene: -
j_gene: TRBJ2-7
abundance: few

CDR3aa: CASRRNGATGEQYF
CDR3nt: TGTGCCAGTAGAAGGAACGGCGCTACGGGCGAGCAGTACTTC
v_gene: TRBV19
d_gene: -
j_gene: TRBJ2-7
abundance: -

CDR3aa: CASSPGDGFSYEQYF
CDR3nt: TGTGCCAGCAGTCCCGGGGATGGGTTCTCCTACGAGCAGTACTTC
v_gene: TRBV28
d_gene: -
j_gene: TRBJ2-7
abundance: -

CDR3aa: CASSIDGLRPLHF
CDR3nt: TGTGCCAGTAGTATAGACGGACTCAGACCCCTCCACTTT
v_gene: TRBV19
d_gene: -
j_gene: TRBJ1-6
abundance: -

CDR3aa: CASSLVPTSEQGDEQYF
CDR3nt: TGCGCCAGCAGCTTGGTACCGACTAGCGAGCAGGGGGACGAGCAGTACTTC
v_gene: TRBV5-1
d_gene: -
j_gene: TRBJ2-7
abundance: once

CDR3aa: CASRKTSGEIYEQYF
CDR3nt: TGTGCCAGTAGGAAAACTAGCGGGGAGATCTACGAGCAGTACTTC
v_gene: TRBV19
d_gene: TRBD2
j_gene: TRBJ2-7
abundance: -